The source of this T cell receptor beta chain is a study of cytomegalovirus exposure and HLA in healthy donors (dated by TCRdb to between 2016 and 2019). Context from the whole study: An earlier analysis of several hundred of the donors reported about 280 Gb of sequence data and 117 million unique TCR beta sequences obtained from 180 million or so T cells. Approximately 300 gigabases of sequencing data and roughly 90 million unique TCR sequences were included in an early release covering 500 to 750 HLA-typed donors. The genetic ancestry cluster associated with self-reported Caucasian donors included 81% of the roughly 360 genotyped donors. The study aimed to test whether cataloging public T cell receptors could reveal signatures of past pathogen exposure. The T cell repertoires of around 670 subjects were profiled by immunosequencing and related to cytomegalovirus serostatus. A separate validation cohort of about 110 different subjects was used in addition to the 666-subject first cohort. The study combined high-throughput TCR immunosequencing, statistical association of individual TCRs with disease status, and machine learning to predict cytomegalovirus infection status. A later analysis re-analyzed previously published TCR beta repertoires from 550 to 700 donors and added high-resolution HLA genotyping to study TCR occurrence patterns. Rather than drawing on any new phenotypic data, the later analysis identified candidate immune exposures from TCR beta sequences and the way those sequences occurred across donors. In an earlier analysis of 500 to 650 of the donors, high-throughput TCR beta sequencing was used to judge whether each TCR beta V gene segment behaved as functional or pseudogenic. Donor age, sex, ethnicity and CMV serostatus were compiled alongside the repertoire data. A later genetic analysis used genome-wide SNP genotypes for about three fifths of the 666 donors, treating that subset as a discovery cohort. All discovery cohort repertoires had been generated on a single sequencing platform. HLA typing covered class I and class II loci at four-digit resolution. Typing coverage differed by locus: A, B, C, DRB1 and DQB1 were typed in about 620-630 donors, DQA1 in 522, DPA1 in nearly 610, and DPB1 in roughly 450. Roughly five DR-DQ haplotypes were handled as single units for association and clustering because linkage in the cohort was strong. On average, roughly 240,000 unique TCR beta nucleotide sequences were sequenced per donor among fewer than 500 genotyped donors of the cohort, with roughly 18% of those sequences being non-productive.

Points the paper makes about the study in general: Specific HLA alleles were associated with around 18,000 TCR beta sequences at a false discovery rate of 0.05 in a later analysis. Assigning TCR associations to individual alleles was difficult when HLA alleles, especially DR and DQ, strongly co-occurred. A later analysis found that TCR association rates varied across HLA loci, with DRB1 alleles showing the most associated TCRs and HLA-C alleles the fewest. A cluster of highly shared sequence variants was judged likely to represent a technical artifact of the sequencing pipeline. Cytomegalovirus status was reported to be diagnosed by the classifier with high specificity and sensitivity in both the original and validation cohorts. Compared with equally common non-associated chains, HLA-associated TCR beta chains in a later analysis were more clonally expanded and had lower generation probabilities. A further reported finding was that TCR beta sequences accurately predicted the HLA-A and HLA-B alleles for most subjects in the first cohort. The only immune exposure information available for the cohort was CMV serostatus. An association between a missense DCLRE1C variant and V-gene and J-gene trimming of TCR beta chains was found in a later genetic analysis and replicated in an independent cohort. According to the authors, the approach could potentially be generalized to other disease states and immunological phenotypes. Linkage disequilibrium might explain the correlated functional status among segregating V segments, but an unknown experimental factor could not be ruled out. According to a later analysis, parvovirus B19, influenza, CMV and Epstein-Barr virus appeared linked to several top co-occurrence clusters. In an earlier analysis of approximately 590 of the donors, most TCR beta V segments appeared in productive rearrangements about 87% or about 30% of the time, broadly matching IMGT annotations. Presence/absence analyses assumed roughly uniform sequencing depth across donors, an assumption that may not hold. The cohort was sequenced for TCR beta chains only, and without alpha or paired-chain data the features that could be detected were limited. According to a later genetic analysis, donors in an Asian-associated ancestry cluster had fewer N-insertions in productive TCRs than the approximately 670-donor mean. Because counts were too low, about 18 rarely observed V segments, including chromosome 9 orphons, were left out of the earlier analysis of several hundred of the donors. In a later analysis, most CMV-associated TCR beta chains were found to appear HLA-restricted, with HLA associations seemingly driven largely by CMV exposure. Three of the identified cytomegalovirus-associated TCR beta chains were confirmed in vitro to be specific for cytomegalovirus antigens. Most TCR sequences were observed very rarely across donors, whereas some public TCRs were present in many individuals. Because some donors lacked HLA typing at each locus, the association tests relied only on the typed subset. A total of some 180 TCR beta chains were listed by the study as associated with cytomegalovirus.

This clone has a single count. No antigen is known for it. No quality values exist for individual bases; no much larger clone is one base distant. The cohort comprised approximately 700 healthy bone marrow donors. At the time of sampling, every cohort member was nominally healthy, though immune exposures that went unrecorded were likely present. The donor was CMV seropositive and was included in the group of some 290 seropositive cohort members. Each donor provided a peripheral blood sample, and peripheral blood mononuclear cells were used for TCR beta sequencing. Genomic DNA extraction from the blood cell samples was performed with the Qiagen DNeasy Blood Extraction Kit. Libraries were constructed by the immunoSEQ multiplex PCR assay. A mixture of 60 forward primers for TCR Vbeta segments and 13 reverse primers for TCR Jbeta segments was used in the multiplex PCR. The CDR3 region of rearranged TCR beta genes was amplified from genomic DNA with a multiplex PCR assay. The Illumina HiSeq System was used to sequence the amplified TCR beta libraries as 87-base-pair reads. In the original analysis: A later analysis tallied 80 million to 95 million unique TCR beta chains across the 666 repertoires, and around 9.9 million of those chains were shared by two or more donors. A nearest-neighbor algorithm error-corrected the raw reads and collapsed the reads into unique sequences, merging closely related sequences to remove PCR and sequencing errors. CDR3 sequences were aligned to IMGT reference sequences to assign V, D and J gene segments. For a sequence to be retained, a match of at least six nucleotides was required to both a V gene segment and a J gene segment. Rearrangements were called productive when the CDR3 lacked stop codons and stayed in frame with V and J; all others were non-productive. Following IMGT convention, CDR3 was defined as the stretch from the second conserved V-encoded cysteine up to the conserved J-encoded phenylalanine. The earlier analysis of 450 to 750 of the donors excluded any sequence lacking an unambiguous match to a single V gene segment. In an earlier analysis of approximately 560 of the donors, a V segment was called functional when productive rearrangements were above 56.7%, and segregating when the standard deviation between donors exceeded 5%. A statistical classification framework was built to diagnose cytomegalovirus status from the catalog of TCR beta chain sequences. V and J gene assignment, in a later analysis, came from comparing TCR nucleotide sequences with IMGT/GENE-DB human TR gene sequences. Using the TCRdist pipeline, a later analysis assigned CDR3 sequences along with most-parsimonious VDJ recombination scenarios. In a later analysis, each TCR beta chain was defined by its CDR3 amino acid sequence together with its V-gene family, and reads without a unique V-gene family were excluded. As a way to deal with suspected cross-contamination and a sequencing artifact, a later analysis dropped roughly 600 nucleotide sequences that were highly shared and had low generation probability. A later analysis calculated a clonal expansion index for each public chain from normalized within-repertoire ranks of inferred template counts. Generation probabilities in a later analysis came from a VDJ recombination model fitted to out-of-frame rearrangements, and those results were checked against IGoR. In a later analysis, TCR-TCR, TCR-HLA and TCR-CMV co-occurrence was scored with hypergeometric tests, and a repertoire-size bias correction was applied to TCR pairs. In a later analysis, false discovery rates were estimated by permuting HLA or CMV assignments 20 times. In a later analysis, co-occurring TCRs were grouped using DBSCAN, and TCRdist sequence similarity was added for clustering within HLA-allele-positive subsets. Repertoires with fewer than 30,000 or more than 120,000 public chains were left out of co-occurrence clustering, as were about five repertoires with anomalous nucleotide sharing. TCRdb carries this immuneACCESS record with in-frame sequences only. Its versions omit some clonotypes, under half of them owing to an unresolved V gene in the studies checked, with the rest unexplained. Clonal size and the V and J genes are those of that table, whereas D and trimming came from the DNA. The sample includes about 300,000 clones, with about nine tenths observed a single time. The biggest ten clones account for roughly 4% of the sample.

Material for sequencing was PBMCs. The sequence was obtained from a man aged 40-55 years in good health and CMV-seropositive.

The DNA sequence is as follows: TGTGCCAGCAGTCAGGGGGCGAACTATGGCTACACCTTC. Its product reads: CASSQGANYGYTF. Rearrangement joined TRBV28 to TRBJ1-2; TRBD1 lines up with 8 middle nucleotides. The CDR3 spans 13 residues, from the cysteine through the phenylalanine. Only the CDR3 DNA is retained, 39 bases long and in frame from the first base. As encoded in the germline V gene, CDR1 is MDHEN while CDR2 is SYDVKM. Ends trimmed: V by 5 bases, J by 2 bases; bases unmatched to a gene: 1.